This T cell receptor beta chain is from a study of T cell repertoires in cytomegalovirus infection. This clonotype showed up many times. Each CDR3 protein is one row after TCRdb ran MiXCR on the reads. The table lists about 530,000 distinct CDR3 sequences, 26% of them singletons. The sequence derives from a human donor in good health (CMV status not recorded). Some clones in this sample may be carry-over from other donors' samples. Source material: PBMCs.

CDR3 sequence reads: CASSSDGATNEKLFF. DNA of the CDR3: TGTGCCAGCAGCTCGGACGGCGCAACTAATGAAAAACTGTTTTTT. This chain links TRBV7-9 with TRBJ1-4; D is ambiguous. The germline gives CDR1 SEHNR, CDR2 FQNEAQ (reference sequence). The CDR3 length is 15 residues. V lost 4 bases to trimming and J lost 0 bases, with 9 bases between them.